One and the same sample provided the 24 T cell receptor beta chains below, sequenced in a study of blood T cell repertoires in COVID-19. The method was immunoSEQ multiplex PCR; TCRdb's version includes in-frame clones alone and lacks a portion of them. The sample records about 310,000 clones, about nine tenths being singletons. Material for sequencing was peripheral blood. These receptor sequences come from a man over 45 with active or convalescent COVID-19.

In this sample, this clone turned up once. The chain uses TRBV11-2 and TRBJ2-7, with 8 bases aligning to TRBD1. This CDR3 contains 15 residues. V shed 1 base, J shed 3 bases, and the junction held 5 bases outside the gene matches. Germline CDR1 reads SGHAT; CDR2 reads FQNNGV. This chain's CDR3 is CASSLGGQGIYEQYF. CDR3 nucleotides: TGTGCCAGCAGCTTAGGAGGACAGGGCATCTACGAGCAGTACTTC.

The chain has TRBV10-3 and TRBJ2-3, with TRBD2 matching 11 bases. Trimming took 4 bases from V and 6 from J; bases not matched to a gene: 3. The CDR3 has 14 residues. Per the germline V gene, CDR1 is ENHRY and CDR2 is SYGVKD. The CDR3 nucleotides are TGTGCCATCAGTGGACTAGCGGGGTGGGATACGCAGTATTTT. It yields the protein CAISGLAGWDTQYF.

This chain uses TRBV3-1 (or the pseudogene TRBV3-2) with TRBJ2-3; 11 bases match TRBD2. The germline V gene encodes CDR1 LGHDT and CDR2 YNNKEL (reference sequence). V shed 1 base, J shed 6 bases, and the junction held 3 bases outside the gene matches. The CDR3 is made up of 15 amino acids. The CDR3 DNA sequence: TGTGCCAGCAGCCAAGCTAGCGGGAGGTTGGATACGCAGTATTTT. This codes for CASSQASGRLDTQYF.

This clone was seen just once. The genes are TRBV12-5 and TRBJ1-4; D uncertain. The CDR3 spans 14 residues. Germline V gives CDR1 LGHNT, CDR2 FRNRAP. CDR3 in amino acids: CADPVGHRHEKLFF. CDR3 in DNA: TGTGCCGATCCGGTGGGCCATCGGCATGAAAAACTGTTTTTT. The variable domain in full, with the rest retrieved from reference TRBV12-5 and TRBJ1-4, is DARVTQTPRHKVTEMGQEVTMRCQPILGHNTVFWYRQTMMQGLELLAYFRNRAPLDDSGMPKDRFSAEMPDATLATLKIQPSEPRDSAVYFCADPVGHRHEKLFFGSGTQLSVL.

This chain links TRBV12-3 or TRBV12-4 with TRBJ2-1; no definite D call. This CDR3 spans 12 amino acids. Trimming took off 1 base at V and 8 bases at J, with 6 bases between the two ends. Here the CDR3 reads CASSLVIDEQFF. CDR3 bases: TGTGCCAGCAGTTTAGTTATCGATGAGCAGTTCTTC.

This chain links TRBV18 with TRBJ2-6; D is unresolved. CDR1 is KGHSH, CDR2 LQKENI, per germline. The CDR3 contains 16 residues. The germline V and J ends were trimmed by 0 bases and 2 bases, with 8 bases remaining between them. This CDR3 is CASSPPPQAGANVLTF. The CDR3 nucleotides are TGTGCCAGCTCACCACCGCCTCAGGCTGGGGCCAACGTCCTGACTTTC.

This sequence joins TRBV6-2 or TRBV6-3 and TRBJ1-4; D unclear. Trimming took off 2 bases at V and 6 bases at J, with 7 bases between the two ends. This CDR3 comprises 13 residues. Germline V gives CDR1 MNHEY, CDR2 SVGEGT. CDR3 sequence (DNA): TGTGCCAGCAGTTACCGGAGATATGAAAAACTGTTTTTT. Translation gives CASSYRRYEKLFF.

Within the sample, this clone is medium-sized. CDR3 bases: TGTGCCAGCAGTGAACAGGGGGTATCCTACGAGCAGTACTTC. Translating gives CASSEQGVSYEQYF. The chain combines TRBV2 with TRBJ2-7; 7 bases map to TRBD1. The CDR3 spans 14 residues. V lost 2 bases and J lost 1; bases outside the gene matches: 2. Germline V gene lookup returns CDR1 SNHLY and CDR2 FYNNEI.

This clone was found a few times. This chain links TRBV5-1 with TRBJ1-1; 9 bases fit TRBD1. The germline gives CDR1 SGHRS, CDR2 YFSETQ. The V gene end was trimmed by 5 bases and the J gene end by 5 bases; junction bases not matched to a gene: 7. This CDR3 region has 14 residues. CDR3 region: CASSTTGGRTEAFF. CDR3 coding DNA: TGCGCCAGCAGTACTACAGGGGGCAGGACTGAAGCTTTCTTT.

V gene TRBV4-3 combines with J gene TRBJ2-2, with a tentative D call TRBD2 (5 bases). The V end lost 3 bases, the J end lost 4 bases, and 15 bases lay between the germline ends. The CDR3 is 16 amino acids. CDR1 and CDR2 from the germline V gene are LGHNA and YSLEER. In DNA, the CDR3 is TGCGCCAGCAGCCATAGTAGCGCCGTCGGCACCGGGGAGCTGTTTTTT. This gives the protein CASSHSSAVGTGELFF.

The chain combines TRBV28 with TRBJ1-5; possible D gene TRBD1, 6 bases. The CDR3 has 14 residues. CDR1 and CDR2 (germline): MDHEN, SYDVKM. The V gene lost 3 bases and the J gene lost 5 bases, with 11 bases spanning the gap. The CDR3 sequence is CASSFSRGDQPQHF. The CDR3 bases are TGTGCCAGCAGTTTTAGCAGGGGAGATCAGCCCCAGCATTTT.

V usage is TRBV15 and J usage is TRBJ2-1, with D possibly matching TRBD2 (5 bases). This CDR3 is 16 amino acids long. Germline CDR1 and CDR2: LNHNV and YYDKDF (reference sequence). With 8 bases removed from V and 0 bases from J, the gap between germline ends came to 17 bases. The CDR3 nucleotides read TGTGCCACCCGAGAGTCGGGATCTTACTCCTACAATGAGCAGTTCTTC. Residues: CATRESGSYSYNEQFF.

This clone was seen just once. V usage is TRBV6-6 and J usage is TRBJ2-5; D gene unclear. The V end was cut by 4 bases, the J end by 1 base, with 10 bases between. The CDR3 runs to 14 residues. Germline V lookup: CDR1 MNHNY, CDR2 SVGAGI (reference sequence). Written as DNA, the CDR3 is TGTGCCAGCAGTTCCCCTACCCTCCAAGAGACCCAGTACTTC. It is translated as CASSSPTLQETQYF.

This clone was recorded once. The chain carries TRBV5-6 and TRBJ1-5; D ambiguous. Deletions cut 1 base from V and 1 base from J, with 6 bases between. CDR1 is SGHDT and CDR2 is YYEEEE in the germline V gene. The CDR3 is 14 amino acids. CDR3 amino acids: CASSLLSSNQPQHF. CDR3 bases: TGTGCCAGCAGCTTGTTGTCAAGCAATCAGCCCCAGCATTTT.

The V gene is TRBV19, the J gene TRBJ1-2, with D possibly TRBD1 on 5 matching bases. CDR1 and CDR2 (germline): LNHDA, SQIVND (reference sequence). Trimming pared 2 bases from V and 4 bases from J, leaving 11 bases between. CDR3 size: 14 residues. The CDR3 bases are TGTGCCAGTAGTATACCAGATAGGGGCTATGGCTACACCTTC. It encodes CASSIPDRGYGYTF.

The chain is built from TRBV28 and TRBJ1-2; D possibly corresponds to TRBD1 (5 bases). The CDR3 spans 16 residues. CDR1 is MDHEN, CDR2 SYDVKM, per germline. Trimming took off 5 bases at V and 7 bases at J, with 23 bases between the two ends. For the CDR3, the DNA is TGTGCCAGCAGTCCTACTAAGGGGAGGCGCCGGGCTGGCTACACCTTC. Its translation: CASSPTKGRRRAGYTF.

There are a few counts of this clone. The chain has TRBV5-4 and TRBJ1-2, with a tentative D call TRBD1 (5 bases). V lost 0 bases, J lost 4 bases, and 10 bases lay in between. The CDR3 has 14 residues. Germline CDR1 is SGHNT and CDR2 is YYREEE (reference sequence). The chain's CDR3 is CASSLAGGVYGYTF. The CDR3 coding sequence is TGTGCCAGCAGCTTGGCCGGGGGAGTCTATGGCTACACCTTC.

This chain links TRBV24-1 with TRBJ1-1; D is perhaps TRBD1 (5 bases). The CDR3 sequence is 14 residues long. The V gene lost 5 bases and the J gene lost 1 base, with 10 bases spanning the gap. In germline, CDR1 is KGHDR, CDR2 SFDVKD. The CDR3 DNA reads TGTGCCACCAGTGCGGGCGGGACGAACACTGAAGCTTTCTTT. Its protein is CATSAGGTNTEAFF.

The V gene is TRBV4-3, the J gene TRBJ2-7; D remains unclear. The germline gives CDR1 LGHNA, CDR2 YSLEER. The CDR3 has 13 amino acids. The V gene lost 3 bases and the J gene lost 0 bases, with 6 bases spanning the gap. CDR3 residues: CASSHDTSYEQYF. In DNA, the CDR3 is TGCGCCAGCAGCCATGACACCTCCTACGAGCAGTACTTC.

This clone is a singleton in its sample. The V and J genes are TRBV9 and TRBJ2-3; D is unclear. Germline CDR1 SGDLS, CDR2 YYNGEE. With 1 base removed from V and 2 bases from J, the gap between germline ends came to 8 bases. The CDR3 length is 14 residues. CDR3 region: CASSVRESTDTQYF. In DNA form, the CDR3 reads TGTGCCAGCAGCGTACGCGAATCCACAGATACGCAGTATTTT.

CDR3 nucleotides: TGTGCCAGTAGTAAACTACAGGGGAACACTGAAGCTTTCTTT. The encoded protein is CASSKLQGNTEAFF. The V gene is TRBV19, the J gene TRBJ1-1; D is perhaps TRBD1 (6 bases). The V end lost 4 bases, the J end lost 1 base, and 10 bases lay between the germline ends. The CDR3 consists of 14 residues. Germline lookup yields CDR1 LNHDA and CDR2 SQIVND (reference sequence).

As for this clone: The junction shows a germline mismatch at one end, possibly a read error. The chain employs TRBV6-6 and TRBJ2-1; D gene unclear. The CDR3 is 12 residues long. Germline values: CDR1 MNHNY, CDR2 SVGAGI (reference sequence). CDR3 DNA: TGTGCCAGCAGTTACTCCGACAATGAGCAGTTCTTC. It is translated as CASSYSDNEQFF.

This chain joins TRBV2 and TRBJ2-7; possible D gene TRBD1, 5 bases. V lost 8 bases, J lost 0 bases, and 8 bases lay in between. Germline V gives CDR1 SNHLY, CDR2 FYNNEI. This CDR3 comprises 12 residues. CDR3 sequence (DNA): TGTGCCAGCGGGGCCGACTCCTACGAGCAGTACTTC. Its protein is CASGADSYEQYF.

The chain carries TRBV2 and TRBJ1-4, with a tentative D call TRBD1 (5 bases). Germline assignment: CDR1 SNHLY and CDR2 FYNNEI. V lost 4 bases and J 5 bases, leaving 11 bases between the germline ends. The CDR3 covers 14 residues. The CDR3 loop is CASSVTAQNEKLFF. In DNA, the CDR3 is TGTGCCAGCAGTGTGACAGCGCAGAATGAAAAACTGTTTTTT.